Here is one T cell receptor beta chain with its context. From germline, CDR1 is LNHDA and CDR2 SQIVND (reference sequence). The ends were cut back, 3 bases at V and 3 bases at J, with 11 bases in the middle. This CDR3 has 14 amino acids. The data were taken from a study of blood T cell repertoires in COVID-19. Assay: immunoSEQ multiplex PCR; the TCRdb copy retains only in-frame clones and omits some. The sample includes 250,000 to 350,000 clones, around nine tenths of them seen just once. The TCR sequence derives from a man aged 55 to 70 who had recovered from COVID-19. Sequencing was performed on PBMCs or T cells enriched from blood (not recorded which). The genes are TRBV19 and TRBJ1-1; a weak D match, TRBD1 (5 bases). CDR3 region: CASSIDPGDTEAFF. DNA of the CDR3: TGTGCCAGTAGTATTGACCCGGGGGACACTGAAGCTTTCTTT.